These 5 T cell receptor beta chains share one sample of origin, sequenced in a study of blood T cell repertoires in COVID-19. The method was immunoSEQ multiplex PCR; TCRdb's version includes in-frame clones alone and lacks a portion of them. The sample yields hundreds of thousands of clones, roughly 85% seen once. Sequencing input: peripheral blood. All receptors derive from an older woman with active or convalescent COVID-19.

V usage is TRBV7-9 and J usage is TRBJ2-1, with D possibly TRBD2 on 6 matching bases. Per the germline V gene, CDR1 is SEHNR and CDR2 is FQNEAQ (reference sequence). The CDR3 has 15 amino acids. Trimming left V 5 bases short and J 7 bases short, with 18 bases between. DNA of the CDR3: TGTGCCAGCAGCCCTCCGGGGAGGTGGATGAATGAGCAGTTCTTC. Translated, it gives CASSPPGRWMNEQFF.

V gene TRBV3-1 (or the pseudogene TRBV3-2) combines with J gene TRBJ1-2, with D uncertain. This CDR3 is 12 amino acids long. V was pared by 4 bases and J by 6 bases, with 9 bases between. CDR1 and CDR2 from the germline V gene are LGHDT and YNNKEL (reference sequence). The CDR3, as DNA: TGTGCCAGCAGCCTCCGGGAGCATGGCTACACCTTC. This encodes CASSLREHGYTF.

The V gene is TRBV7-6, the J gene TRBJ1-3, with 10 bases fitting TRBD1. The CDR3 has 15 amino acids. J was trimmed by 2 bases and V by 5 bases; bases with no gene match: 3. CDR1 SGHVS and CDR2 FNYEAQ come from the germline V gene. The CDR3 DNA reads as TGTGCCAGCAGCCCCGGGACAGGGGCTGGAAACACCATATATTTT. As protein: CASSPGTGAGNTIYF.

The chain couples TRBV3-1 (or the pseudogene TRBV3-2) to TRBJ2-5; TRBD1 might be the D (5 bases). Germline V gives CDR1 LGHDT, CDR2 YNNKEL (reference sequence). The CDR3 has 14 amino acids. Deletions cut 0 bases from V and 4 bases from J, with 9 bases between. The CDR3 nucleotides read TGTGCCAGCAGCCAAGACAGGGTCCTAGAGACCCAGTACTTC. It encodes CASSQDRVLETQYF.

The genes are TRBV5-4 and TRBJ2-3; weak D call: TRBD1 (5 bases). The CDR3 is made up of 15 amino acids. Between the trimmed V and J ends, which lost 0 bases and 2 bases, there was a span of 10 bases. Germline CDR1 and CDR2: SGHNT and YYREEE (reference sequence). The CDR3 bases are TGTGCCAGCAGCTTGGGGGCAGGGTCCACAGATACGCAGTATTTT. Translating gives CASSLGAGSTDTQYF.